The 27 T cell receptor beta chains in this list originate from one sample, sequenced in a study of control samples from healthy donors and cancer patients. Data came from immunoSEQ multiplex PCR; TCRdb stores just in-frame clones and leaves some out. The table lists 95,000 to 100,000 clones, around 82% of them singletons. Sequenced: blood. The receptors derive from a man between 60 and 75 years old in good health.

The CDR3 region has the DNA TGTGCCAGCAGTGAAGGGGTAGCGGGAACACAAGAGACCCAGTACTTC. Translating it yields CASSEGVAGTQETQYF. This chain connects TRBV6-1 to TRBJ2-5; TRBD2 aligns across 8 bases. The CDR3 loop spans 16 amino acids. V gave up 1 base and J gave up 2 bases; unmatched junction bases: 6. Germline V lookup: CDR1 MNHNS, CDR2 SASEGT.

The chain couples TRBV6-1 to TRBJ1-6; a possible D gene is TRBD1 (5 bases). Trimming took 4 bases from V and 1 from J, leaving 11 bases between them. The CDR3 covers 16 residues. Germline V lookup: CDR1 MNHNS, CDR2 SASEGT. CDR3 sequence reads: CASSGHRTSYNSPLHF. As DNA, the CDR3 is TGTGCCAGCAGTGGACACAGGACGTCCTATAATTCACCCCTCCACTTT.

DNA for the CDR3: TGTGCCAGCAGCTCCCTACAGGGACGAGGGGAGACCCAGTACTTC. This translates into CASSSLQGRGETQYF. The gene calls are TRBV11-1 and TRBJ2-5, with D possibly matching TRBD1 (6 bases). The germline CDR1 and CDR2 sequences are SGHAT and FQDESV (reference sequence). The CDR3 extends over 15 amino acids. Trimming stripped 4 bases from V and 5 bases from J, with 17 bases between.

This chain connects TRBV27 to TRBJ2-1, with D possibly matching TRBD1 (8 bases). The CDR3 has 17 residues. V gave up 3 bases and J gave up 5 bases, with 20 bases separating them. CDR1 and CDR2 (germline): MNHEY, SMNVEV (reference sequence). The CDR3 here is CASSFGRGGTGDNEQFF. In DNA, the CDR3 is TGTGCCAGCAGTTTCGGTAGGGGGGGGACAGGAGACAATGAGCAGTTCTTC.

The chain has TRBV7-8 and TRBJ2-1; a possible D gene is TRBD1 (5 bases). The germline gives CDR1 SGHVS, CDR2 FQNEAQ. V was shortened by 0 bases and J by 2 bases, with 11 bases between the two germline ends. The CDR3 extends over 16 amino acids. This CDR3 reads CASSLARSRAYNEQFF. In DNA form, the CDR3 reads TGTGCCAGCAGCTTAGCGAGGAGCAGGGCCTACAATGAGCAGTTCTTC.

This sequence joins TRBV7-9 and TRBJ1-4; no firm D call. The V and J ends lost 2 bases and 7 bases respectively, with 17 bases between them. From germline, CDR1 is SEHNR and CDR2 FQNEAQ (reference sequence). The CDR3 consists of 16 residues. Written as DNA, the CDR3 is TGTGCCAGCAGCTTACGGGAAGGTGGGGTGTCTGAAAAACTGTTTTTT. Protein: CASSLREGGVSEKLFF.

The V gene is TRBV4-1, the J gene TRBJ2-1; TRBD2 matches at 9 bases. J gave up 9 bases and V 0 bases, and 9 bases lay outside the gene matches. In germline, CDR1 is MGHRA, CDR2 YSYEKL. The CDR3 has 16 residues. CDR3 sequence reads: CASSQEDLAGDIEQFF. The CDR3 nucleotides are TGCGCCAGCAGCCAAGAGGATTTAGCGGGAGATATTGAGCAGTTCTTC.

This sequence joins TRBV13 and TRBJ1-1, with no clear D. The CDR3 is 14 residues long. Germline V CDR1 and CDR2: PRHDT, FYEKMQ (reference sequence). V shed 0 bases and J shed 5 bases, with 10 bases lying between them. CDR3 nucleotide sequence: TGTGCCAGCAGCTTAGGTGGAGTGCGGACTGAAGCTTTCTTT. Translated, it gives CASSLGGVRTEAFF.

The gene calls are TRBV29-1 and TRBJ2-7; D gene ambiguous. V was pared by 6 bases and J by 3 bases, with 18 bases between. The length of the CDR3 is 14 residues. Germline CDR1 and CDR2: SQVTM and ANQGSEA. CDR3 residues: CSVSSDTRGYEQYF. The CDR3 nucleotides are TGCAGCGTATCGTCAGACACTCGAGGCTACGAGCAGTACTTC.

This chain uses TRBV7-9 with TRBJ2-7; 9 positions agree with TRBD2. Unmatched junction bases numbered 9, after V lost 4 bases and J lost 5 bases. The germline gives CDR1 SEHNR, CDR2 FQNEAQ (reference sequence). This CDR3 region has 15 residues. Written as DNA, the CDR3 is TGTGCCAGCAGCTCCCCCGGCGGGAGGGCCGACGAGCAGTACTTC. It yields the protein CASSSPGGRADEQYF.

CDR3 DNA sequence: TGTGCCAGCAGCTTGAGCGGGGCACCATTTTTGTTCTTC. Amino acid sequence: CASSLSGAPFLFF. The J gene is TRBJ2-1, the V gene TRBV5-4; TRBD2 matches at 7 bases. V gave up 1 base and J gave up 15 bases; unmatched junction bases: 10. The CDR3 is 13 amino acids. CDR1 is SGHNT and CDR2 is YYREEE in the germline V gene (reference sequence).

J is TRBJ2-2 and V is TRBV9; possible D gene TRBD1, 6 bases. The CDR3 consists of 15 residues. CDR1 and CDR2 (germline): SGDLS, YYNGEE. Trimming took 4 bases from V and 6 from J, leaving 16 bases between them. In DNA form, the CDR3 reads TGTGCCAGCAGCACAGAGCAGGGGTGGTCCGGGGAGCTGTTTTTT. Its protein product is CASSTEQGWSGELFF.

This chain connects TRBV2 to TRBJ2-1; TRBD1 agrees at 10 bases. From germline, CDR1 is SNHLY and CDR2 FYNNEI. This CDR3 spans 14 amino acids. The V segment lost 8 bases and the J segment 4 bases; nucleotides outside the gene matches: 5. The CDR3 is CASDRDRGYNEQFF. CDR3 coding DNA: TGTGCCAGCGACCGGGACAGGGGATACAATGAGCAGTTCTTC.

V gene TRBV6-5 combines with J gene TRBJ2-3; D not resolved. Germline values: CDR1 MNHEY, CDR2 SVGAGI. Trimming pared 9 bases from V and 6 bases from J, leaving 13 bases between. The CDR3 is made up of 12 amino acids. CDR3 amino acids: CASHENWDTQYF. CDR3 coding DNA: TGTGCCAGTCACGAGAATTGGGATACGCAGTATTTT.

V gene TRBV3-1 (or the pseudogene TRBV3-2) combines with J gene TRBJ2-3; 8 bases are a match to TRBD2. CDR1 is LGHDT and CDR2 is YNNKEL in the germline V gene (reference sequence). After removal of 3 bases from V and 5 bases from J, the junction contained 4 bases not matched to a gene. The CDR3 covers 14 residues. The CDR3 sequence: CASSHRGGRDTQYF. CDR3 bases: TGTGCCAGCAGCCACCGCGGGGGGCGAGATACGCAGTATTTT.

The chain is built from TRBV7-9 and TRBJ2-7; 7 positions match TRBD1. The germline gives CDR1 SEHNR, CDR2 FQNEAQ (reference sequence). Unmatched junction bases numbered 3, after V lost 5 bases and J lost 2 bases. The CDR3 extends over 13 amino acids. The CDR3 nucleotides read TGTGCCAGCAGCCGAGGGACAGCCTACGAGCAGTACTTC. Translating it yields CASSRGTAYEQYF.

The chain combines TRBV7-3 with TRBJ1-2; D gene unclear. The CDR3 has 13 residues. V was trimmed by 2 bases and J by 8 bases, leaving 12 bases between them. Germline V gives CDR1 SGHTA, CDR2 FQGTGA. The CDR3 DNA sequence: TGTGCCAGCAGCTTATTACTCGGAAACGGCTACACCTTC. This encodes CASSLLLGNGYTF.

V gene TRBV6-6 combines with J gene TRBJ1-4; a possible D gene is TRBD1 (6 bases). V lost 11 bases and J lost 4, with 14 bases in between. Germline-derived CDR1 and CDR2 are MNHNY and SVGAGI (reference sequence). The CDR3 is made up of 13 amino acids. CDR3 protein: CAGKQGNNEKLFF. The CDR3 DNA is TGTGCCGGCAAACAGGGAAATAATGAAAAACTGTTTTTT.

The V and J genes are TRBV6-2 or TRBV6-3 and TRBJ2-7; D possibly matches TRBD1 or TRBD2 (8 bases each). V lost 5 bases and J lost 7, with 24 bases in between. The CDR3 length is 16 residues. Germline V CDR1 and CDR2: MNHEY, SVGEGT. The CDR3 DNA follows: TGTGCCAGCAGTGAGCCGGACAGGGAAGTAGCGGGAGAGCAGTACTTC. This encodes CASSEPDREVAGEQYF.

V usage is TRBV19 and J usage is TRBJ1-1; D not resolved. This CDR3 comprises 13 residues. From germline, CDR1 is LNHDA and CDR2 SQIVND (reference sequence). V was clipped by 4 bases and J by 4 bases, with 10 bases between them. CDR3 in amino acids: CASSTGWTTEAFF. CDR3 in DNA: TGTGCCAGTAGTACGGGATGGACCACTGAAGCTTTCTTT.

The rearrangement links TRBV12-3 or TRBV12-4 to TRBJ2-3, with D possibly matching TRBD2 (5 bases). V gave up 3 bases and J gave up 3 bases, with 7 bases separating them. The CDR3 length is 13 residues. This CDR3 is CASSFPGTDTQYF. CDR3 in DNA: TGTGCCAGCAGTTTCCCGGGAACAGATACGCAGTATTTT.

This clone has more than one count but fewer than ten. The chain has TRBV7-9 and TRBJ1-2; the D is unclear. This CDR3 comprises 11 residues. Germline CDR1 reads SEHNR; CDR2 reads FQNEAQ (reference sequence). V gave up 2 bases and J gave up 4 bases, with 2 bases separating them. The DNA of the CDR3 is TGTGCCAGCAGCTTATCCTATGGCTACACCTTC. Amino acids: CASSLSYGYTF.

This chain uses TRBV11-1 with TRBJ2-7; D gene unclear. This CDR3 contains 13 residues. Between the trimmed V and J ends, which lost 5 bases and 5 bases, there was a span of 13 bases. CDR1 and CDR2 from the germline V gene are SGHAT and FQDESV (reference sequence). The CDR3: CASSPPLRHEQYF. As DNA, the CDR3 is TGTGCCAGCAGCCCGCCCCTTCGCCACGAGCAGTACTTC.

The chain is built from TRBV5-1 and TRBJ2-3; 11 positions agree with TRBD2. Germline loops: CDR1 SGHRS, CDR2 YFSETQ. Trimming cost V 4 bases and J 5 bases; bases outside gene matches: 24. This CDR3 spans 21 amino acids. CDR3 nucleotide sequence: TGCGCCAGCAGCCCGGACCTTACAGGGGTTAGGGCTAGCGGGAGGATAGATACGCAGTATTTT. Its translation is CASSPDLTGVRASGRIDTQYF.

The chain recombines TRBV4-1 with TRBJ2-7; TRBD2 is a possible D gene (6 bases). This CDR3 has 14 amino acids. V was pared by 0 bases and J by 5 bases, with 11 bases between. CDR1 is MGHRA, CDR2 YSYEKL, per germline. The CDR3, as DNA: TGCGCCAGCAGCCAAGATCGGGGGACCGACGAGCAGTACTTC. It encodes CASSQDRGTDEQYF.

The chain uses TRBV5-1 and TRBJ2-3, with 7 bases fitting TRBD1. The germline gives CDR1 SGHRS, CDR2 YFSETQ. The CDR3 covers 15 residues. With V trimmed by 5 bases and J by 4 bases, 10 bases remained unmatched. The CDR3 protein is CASSRHQQGSDTQYF. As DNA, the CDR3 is TGCGCCAGCAGTAGACATCAACAGGGGTCAGATACGCAGTATTTT.

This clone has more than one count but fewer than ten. CDR3 sequence (DNA): TGTGCCAGCAGCGCTGGACTTCCCGGCACAGATACGCAGTATTTT. It codes for CASSAGLPGTDTQYF. This chain connects TRBV14 to TRBJ2-3, with a weak D call TRBD2 (5 bases). The CDR3 totals 15 residues. Germline lookup yields CDR1 SGHDN and CDR2 FVKESK. Trimming left V 5 bases short and J 1 base short, with 13 bases between.